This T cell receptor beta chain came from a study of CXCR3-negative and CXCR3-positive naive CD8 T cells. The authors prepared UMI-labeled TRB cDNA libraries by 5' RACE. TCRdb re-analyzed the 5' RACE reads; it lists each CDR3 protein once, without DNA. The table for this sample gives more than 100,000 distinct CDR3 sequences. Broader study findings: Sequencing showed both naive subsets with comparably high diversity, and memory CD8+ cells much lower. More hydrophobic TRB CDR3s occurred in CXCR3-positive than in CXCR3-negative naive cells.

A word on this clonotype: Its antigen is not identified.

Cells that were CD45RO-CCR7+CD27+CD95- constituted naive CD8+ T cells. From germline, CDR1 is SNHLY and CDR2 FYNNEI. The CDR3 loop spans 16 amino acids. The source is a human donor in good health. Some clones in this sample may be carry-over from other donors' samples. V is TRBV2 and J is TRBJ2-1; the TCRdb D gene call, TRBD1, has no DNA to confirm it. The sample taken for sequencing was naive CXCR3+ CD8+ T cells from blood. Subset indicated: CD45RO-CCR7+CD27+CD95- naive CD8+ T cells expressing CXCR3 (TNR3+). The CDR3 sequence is CASREVQGTIDNEQFF.